The 13 T cell receptor beta chains presented below share a single source sample, sequenced in a study of OX40 agonist ivuxolimab in advanced cancers. Sequenced by immunoSEQ multiplex PCR; TCRdb stores in-frame clones only, minus some. The repertoire holds approximately 79,000 clones, with around 87% as singletons. The sequencing here drew on CD4+ or CD8+ T cells sorted from blood, taken in a trial of the OX40 agonist ivuxolimab. The origin of the receptors is an adult with an advanced solid tumor such as melanoma, head and neck, liver or kidney cancer.

The chain couples TRBV19 to TRBJ1-2; perhaps TRBD1 as D (5 bases). The V end lost 7 bases, the J end lost 8 bases, and 20 bases lay between the germline ends. The CDR3 spans 14 residues. Germline V CDR1 and CDR2: LNHDA, SQIVND (reference sequence). CDR3 residues: CASTWEQGIRGYTF. CDR3 nucleotide sequence: TGTGCCAGTACATGGGAGCAGGGCATTCGGGGCTACACCTTC.

This sequence joins TRBV2 and TRBJ2-7; the D gene is possibly TRBD2 (6 bases). The V end was cut by 7 bases, the J end by 4 bases, with 23 bases between. The CDR3 is 16 residues long. Germline assignment: CDR1 SNHLY and CDR2 FYNNEI. CDR3 DNA: TGTGCCAGCAACGGGGGTATACTAGTCCGAGGATACGAGCAGTACTTC. It codes for CASNGGILVRGYEQYF. The variable domain in full, completed from reference TRBV2 and TRBJ2-7, reads EPEVTQTPSHQVTQMGQEVILRCVPISNHLYFYWYRQILGQKVEFLVSFYNNEISEKSEIFDDQFSVERPDGSNFTLKIRSTKLEDSAMYFCASNGGILVRGYEQYFGPGTRLTVT.

V is TRBV4-1 and J is TRBJ1-3; TRBD1 agrees at 7 bases. Per the germline V gene, CDR1 is MGHRA and CDR2 is YSYEKL. V was pared by 4 bases and J by 4 bases, with 10 bases of the junction left unmatched. The CDR3 extends over 16 amino acids. The CDR3 DNA reads TGCGCCAGCAGCCCGTCCGACAGGGCATTCGGAAACACCATATATTTT. It codes for CASSPSDRAFGNTIYF.

The chain carries TRBV11-2 and TRBJ2-1; TRBD2 agrees at 10 bases. With 3 bases clipped from V and 5 bases from J, the junction kept 1 base outside the gene matches. Germline values: CDR1 SGHAT, CDR2 FQNNGV. The CDR3 runs to 14 residues. The CDR3 here is CASSFGLADNEQFF. The DNA of the CDR3 is TGTGCCAGCAGCTTTGGACTAGCGGACAATGAGCAGTTCTTC.

This chain uses TRBV7-3 with TRBJ1-1; 7 nucleotides agree with TRBD1. The CDR3 sequence is 16 residues long. With 0 bases clipped from V and 3 bases from J, the junction kept 7 bases outside the gene matches. The germline gives CDR1 SGHTA, CDR2 FQGTGA. In DNA form, the CDR3 reads TGTGCCAGCAGCTTAACCGGGACAGCGGGGGACACTGAAGCTTTCTTT. It specifies CASSLTGTAGDTEAFF.

Within the sample, this clone is medium-sized. The chain recombines TRBV6-5 with TRBJ1-1, with D possibly being TRBD1 (6 bases). Looked up from germline, CDR1 is MNHEY and CDR2 is SVGAGI. The CDR3 is 13 amino acids. Trimming removed 6 bases from V and 1 base from J, with 9 bases in between. DNA of the CDR3: TGTGCCAGCAGCAGGACAGAGAACACTGAAGCTTTCTTT. It encodes CASSRTENTEAFF.

This chain joins TRBV19 and TRBJ1-3; D gene unclear. Trimming stripped 3 bases from V and 2 bases from J, with 11 bases between. The CDR3 extends over 15 amino acids. Looked up from germline, CDR1 is LNHDA and CDR2 is SQIVND (reference sequence). The CDR3: CASSMGGIAGNTIYF. DNA of the CDR3: TGTGCCAGTAGTATGGGCGGGATAGCTGGAAACACCATATATTTT.

The gene calls are TRBV5-1 and TRBJ1-4; D not resolved. CDR1 SGHRS and CDR2 YFSETQ come from the germline V gene. Trimming cost V 5 bases and J 8 bases, with 19 bases left between them. CDR3 size: 15 residues. The CDR3 DNA reads TGCGCCAGCAGTGATACTAGTGGCGGGCGCGAAAAACTGTTTTTT. Translation: CASSDTSGGREKLFF.

V usage is TRBV6-5 and J usage is TRBJ1-1, with TRBD1 matching over 7 bases. V dropped 9 bases and J dropped 0; count of bases not matched to a gene: 10. The CDR3 contains 15 residues. CDR1 is MNHEY and CDR2 is SVGAGI in the germline V gene. Here the CDR3 reads CASFKTGLLNTEAFF. The CDR3 nucleotides are TGTGCCAGTTTCAAGACAGGGCTGTTGAACACTGAAGCTTTCTTT.

J is TRBJ2-4 and V is TRBV5-6, with 7 bases that match TRBD2. This CDR3 contains 14 residues. V dropped 0 bases and J dropped 6; count of bases not matched to a gene: 3. Germline values: CDR1 SGHDT, CDR2 YYEEEE. In DNA form, the CDR3 reads TGTGCCAGCAGCTTGGGGGTAGCGGGAAACATTCAGTACTTC. This sequence encodes CASSLGVAGNIQYF.

The V gene is TRBV2, the J gene TRBJ2-1; 7 bases line up with TRBD2. V dropped 6 bases and J dropped 2; count of bases not matched to a gene: 7. Germline assignment: CDR1 SNHLY and CDR2 FYNNEI. The CDR3 extends over 15 amino acids. CDR3 DNA: TGTGCCAGCAGGGCTGCGGGGGTCGCCTACAATGAGCAGTTCTTC. Its translation: CASRAAGVAYNEQFF.

The chain combines TRBV27 with TRBJ1-3, with D possibly TRBD1 on 6 matching bases. Trimming removed 6 bases from V and 2 bases from J, with 8 bases in between. CDR1 is MNHEY, CDR2 SMNVEV, per germline (reference sequence). This CDR3 region has 13 residues. The CDR3 region is CASRAGAGNTIYF. The CDR3 coding sequence is TGTGCCAGCAGGGCAGGGGCTGGAAACACCATATATTTT.

The V call is TRBV4-1, the J call TRBJ2-1; 14 nucleotides match TRBD2. This CDR3 is 17 amino acids long. CDR1 MGHRA and CDR2 YSYEKL come from the germline V gene. The ends lost 3 bases at V and 4 bases at J; junction bases unmatched: 5. The CDR3 spells CASSQKGLAGAYNEQFF. Here the CDR3 DNA reads TGCGCCAGCAGCCAGAAGGGACTAGCGGGGGCTTACAATGAGCAGTTCTTC.